One sample yielded the 32 T cell receptor beta chains listed below, sequenced in a study of OX40 agonist ivuxolimab in advanced cancers. Produced via immunoSEQ multiplex PCR; TCRdb's table is partial and in-frame only. This table has about 38,000 clones, approximately 80% appearing once. Sequenced here: CD4+ or CD8+ T cells sorted from blood, sampled in a trial of the OX40 agonist ivuxolimab. These TCRs come from an adult with an advanced solid tumor such as melanoma, head and neck, liver or kidney cancer.

This clone was counted a single time. The genes are TRBV5-6 and TRBJ1-2; 7 nucleotides match TRBD1. Germline V CDR1 and CDR2: SGHDT, YYEEEE. The CDR3 extends over 16 amino acids. J gave up 3 bases and V 1 base, and 9 bases lay outside the gene matches. CDR3 coding DNA: TGTGCCAGCAGCTTGACCGTCGACAGGGTAGACTATGGCTACACCTTC. This translates into CASSLTVDRVDYGYTF.

The chain links TRBV6-5 to TRBJ1-2; 9 nucleotides agree with TRBD1. The germline CDR1 and CDR2 sequences are MNHEY and SVGAGI. V trimming: 7 bases; J trimming: 2 bases; junction bases outside the gene matches: 8. There are 15 residues in the CDR3. In nucleotides, the CDR3 is TGTGCCAGCAACAGCCAAGGACAGGGGAACTATGGCTACACCTTC. It codes for CASNSQGQGNYGYTF.

V and J are TRBV5-1 and TRBJ2-7; the match to TRBD1 covers 7 bases. V lost 4 bases to trimming and J lost 1 base; unmatched junction nucleotides: 2. The CDR3 is 13 residues long. Looked up from germline, CDR1 is SGHRS and CDR2 is YFSETQ. CDR3 nucleotides: TGCGCCAGCAGCGGGACAGTATCCTACGAGCAGTACTTC. Translating gives CASSGTVSYEQYF.

V gene TRBV18 combines with J gene TRBJ1-2; tentative D call: TRBD1 (6 bases). Trimming took 6 bases from V and 7 from J, leaving 15 bases between them. The CDR3 runs to 13 residues. The germline gives CDR1 KGHSH, CDR2 LQKENI. The CDR3 loop reads CASSPPGDSGYTF. CDR3 DNA: TGTGCCAGCTCCCCTCCAGGGGATTCTGGCTACACCTTC.

V is TRBV7-2 and J is TRBJ2-1; D gene unclear. In germline, CDR1 is SGHTA, CDR2 FQGNSA. Trimming left V 3 bases short and J 4 bases short, with 4 bases between. The CDR3 totals 12 residues. Written as DNA, the CDR3 is TGTGCCAGCAGCTTTTCTTACAATGAGCAGTTCTTC. Its protein is CASSFSYNEQFF.

The chain combines TRBV27 with TRBJ2-7; D uncertain. The CDR3 has 13 residues. CDR1 and CDR2 from the germline V gene are MNHEY and SMNVEV (reference sequence). The ends were cut back, 6 bases at V and 0 bases at J, with 9 bases in the middle. In DNA form, the CDR3 reads TGTGCCAGCAGCTGGACGGACTCCTACGAGCAGTACTTC. Translated: CASSWTDSYEQYF.

J is TRBJ1-2 and V is TRBV6-1; 9 bases align to TRBD1. The germline V gene encodes CDR1 MNHNS and CDR2 SASEGT. The CDR3 totals 14 residues. The ends lost 5 bases at V and 1 base at J; junction bases unmatched: 2. CDR3 amino acids: CASSRQGVNYGYTF. The CDR3 DNA sequence: TGTGCCAGCAGTCGACAGGGGGTTAACTATGGCTACACCTTC.

This clone has a handful of counts. The chain is built from TRBV27 and TRBJ2-7, with 8 bases lining up with TRBD2. The CDR3 sequence is 15 residues long. J was trimmed by 4 bases and V by 6 bases; bases with no gene match: 11. CDR1 MNHEY and CDR2 SMNVEV come from the germline V gene (reference sequence). The CDR3 spells CASSPRGGGWYEQYF. The CDR3 bases are TGTGCCAGCAGCCCCCGGGGGGGTGGGTGGTACGAGCAGTACTTC.

This clone was detected only once. Mismatch with germline at one junction end may stem from a read error. The sample carries other DNA sequences with the same CDR3. The chain carries TRBV4-1 and TRBJ1-1, with a possible D match to TRBD1 (6 bases). The CDR3 extends over 16 amino acids. CDR1 and CDR2 (germline): MGHRA, YSYEKL. CDR3 in amino acids: CASSQTGHSSNTEAFF. CDR3 sequence (DNA): TGCGCCAGCAGCCAAACGGGACACTCCTCGAACACCGAAGCTTTCTTT.

This clone was observed a single time. The V gene is TRBV6-5, the J gene TRBJ1-2; possibly TRBD1 for D (6 bases). CDR1 and CDR2 (germline): MNHEY, SVGAGI. The CDR3 is made up of 14 amino acids. V dropped 5 bases and J dropped 4 bases, with 14 bases sitting between them. This chain's CDR3 is CASSIQGTSYGYTF. In DNA, the CDR3 is TGTGCCAGCAGTATTCAGGGGACCTCCTATGGCTACACCTTC.

J is TRBJ1-2 and V is TRBV6-5, with D maybe TRBD1 (5 bases). V shed 2 bases and J shed 5 bases, with 12 bases lying between them. Per germline, CDR1 MNHEY and CDR2 SVGAGI. The CDR3 has 14 residues. This CDR3 reads CASSYGQGGYGYTF. As DNA, the CDR3 is TGTGCCAGCAGTTACGGGCAGGGTGGTTATGGCTACACCTTC.

V is TRBV4-1 and J is TRBJ2-2; D tentatively reads TRBD1 or TRBD2 (5 bases each). Trimming removed 1 base at V and 0 bases at J, with 9 bases between. The CDR3 runs 16 residues. Germline CDR1 reads MGHRA; CDR2 reads YSYEKL. The CDR3 reads CASSQAGRSNTGELFF. The DNA for the CDR3 is TGCGCCAGCAGCCAAGCAGGGAGATCGAACACCGGGGAGCTGTTTTTT.

In its sample, this clone was seen a few times. This sequence joins TRBV5-4 and TRBJ1-2; 8 nucleotides line up with TRBD1. From germline, CDR1 is SGHNT and CDR2 YYREEE (reference sequence). The CDR3 spans 15 residues. The V gene end was trimmed by 2 bases and the J gene end by 3 bases; junction bases not matched to a gene: 6. In DNA, the CDR3 is TGTGCCAGCAGCTTCCCAGGGGGCTTTGACTATGGCTACACCTTC. Translated: CASSFPGGFDYGYTF.

The J gene is TRBJ2-7, the V gene TRBV5-8; TRBD2 matches 7 bases. J gave up 8 bases and V 0 bases, and 14 bases lay outside the gene matches. CDR1 is SGHTS, CDR2 YDEGEE, per germline. The CDR3 is 16 amino acids. The CDR3 region has the DNA TGTGCCAGCAGCTTGGAAGGCGGGAGTGCAATTGACCAGCAGTACTTC. Translation gives CASSLEGGSAIDQQYF.

The chain recombines TRBV5-6 with TRBJ2-1; no clear D gene. Germline assignment: CDR1 SGHDT and CDR2 YYEEEE. The CDR3 is 15 amino acids. Trimming shortened V by 3 bases and J by 0 bases, and 10 bases separated the two germline ends. The CDR3 reads CASSSPLSSYNEQFF. The CDR3 coding sequence is TGTGCCAGCAGCTCCCCCCTAAGCTCCTACAATGAGCAGTTCTTC.

The chain combines TRBV27 with TRBJ2-1, with D unclear. Trimming pared 6 bases from V and 5 bases from J, leaving 8 bases between. Germline V CDR1 and CDR2: MNHEY, SMNVEV (reference sequence). There are 12 residues in the CDR3. The CDR3: CASSPPDNEQFF. CDR3 coding DNA: TGTGCCAGCAGCCCGCCCGACAATGAGCAGTTCTTC.

This clone came up a few times. Other DNA sequences in this sample translate to the same CDR3. This chain joins TRBV11-2 and TRBJ1-1; no firm D call. The CDR3 contains 13 residues. Trimming left V 0 bases short and J 1 base short, with 3 bases between. Germline lookup yields CDR1 SGHAT and CDR2 FQNNGV. CDR3 amino acids: CASSLDPNTEAFF. The CDR3, as DNA: TGTGCCAGCAGCTTAGACCCGAACACTGAAGCTTTCTTT.

This clone is labeled medium-sized (0.01 to 0.1%). The chain combines TRBV5-1 with TRBJ2-7; a possible D gene is TRBD2 (6 bases). V was trimmed by 5 bases and J by 5 bases, leaving 20 bases between them. The germline gives CDR1 SGHRS, CDR2 YFSETQ. There are 15 residues in the CDR3. This CDR3 reads CASRTTESSVHEQYF. DNA of the CDR3: TGCGCCAGCAGGACTACGGAGTCTAGCGTTCACGAGCAGTACTTC.

This clone was counted only a few times. The V call is TRBV5-1, the J call TRBJ2-7; maybe TRBD1 (5 bases). V lost 3 bases, J lost 3 bases, and 10 bases lay in between. Looked up from germline, CDR1 is SGHRS and CDR2 is YFSETQ. The length of the CDR3 is 13 residues. The DNA of the CDR3 is TGCGCCAGCAGCTATGGACATAACTACGAGCAGTACTTC. It codes for CASSYGHNYEQYF.

V usage is TRBV6-5 and J usage is TRBJ1-2; no clear D gene. This CDR3 is built from 13 residues. The V gene's germline CDR1 is MNHEY and CDR2 SVGAGI. V lost 8 bases to trimming and J lost 7 bases, with 17 bases between them. CDR3 sequence: CASGRSAGRGYTF. The CDR3 bases are TGTGCCAGCGGTAGGTCGGCGGGCCGTGGCTACACCTTC.

V and J are TRBV2 and TRBJ1-1; TRBD1 is a possible D gene (6 bases). The CDR3 is 13 amino acids. The ends were cut back, 6 bases at V and 5 bases at J, with 13 bases in the middle. Germline V gene sequence: CDR1 SNHLY, CDR2 FYNNEI. Here the CDR3 DNA reads TGTGCCAGCAGGCTACAGGGAGATACTGAAGCTTTCTTT. It yields the protein CASRLQGDTEAFF.

The rearrangement links TRBV5-5 to TRBJ2-7; no definite D call. CDR3 length equals 13 residues. Trimming cost V 0 bases and J 2 bases, with 6 bases left between them. Germline-derived CDR1 and CDR2 are SGHKS and YYEKEE (reference sequence). This CDR3 reads CASSLGAAYEQYF. DNA of the CDR3: TGTGCCAGCAGCTTGGGTGCTGCCTACGAGCAGTACTTC.

The V gene is TRBV6-5, the J gene TRBJ2-5; weak D call: TRBD2 (6 bases). CDR3 length: 14 residues. The germline V gene encodes CDR1 MNHEY and CDR2 SVGAGI. CDR3 protein: CVQRPSGRQETQYF. CDR3 sequence (DNA): TGTGTCCAACGGCCTAGTGGGAGGCAAGAGACCCAGTACTTC.

The chain links TRBV6-1 to TRBJ2-3; D is uncertain. Germline V gives CDR1 MNHNS, CDR2 SASEGT. CDR3 length equals 16 residues. The germline V and J ends were trimmed by 3 bases and 2 bases, with 15 bases remaining between them. CDR3 sequence reads: CASSDMITEYTDTQYF. The CDR3 bases are TGTGCCAGCAGTGATATGATAACCGAGTACACAGATACGCAGTATTTT.

This chain links TRBV7-2 with TRBJ2-5; 7 bases align to TRBD2. The CDR3 contains 15 residues. V lost 3 bases, J lost 7 bases, and 11 bases stayed unmatched. From germline, CDR1 is SGHTA and CDR2 FQGNSA. CDR3 region: CASSFLSGDSGTQYF. The CDR3 region has the DNA TGTGCCAGCAGCTTCCTCAGCGGGGATTCGGGGACCCAGTACTTC.

This chain joins TRBV4-3 and TRBJ1-2; TRBD1 might be the D (6 bases). The germline CDR1 and CDR2 sequences are LGHNA and YSLEER. This CDR3 comprises 15 residues. Trimming cost V 0 bases and J 5 bases, with 13 bases left between them. As DNA, the CDR3 is TGCGCCAGCAGCCAAGAGGGGGGGGCTTGGTATGGCTACACCTTC. It codes for CASSQEGGAWYGYTF.

The chain recombines TRBV10-3 with TRBJ2-7, with a possible D match to TRBD1 (6 bases). Trimming left V 8 bases short and J 0 bases short, with 14 bases between. Germline values: CDR1 ENHRY, CDR2 SYGVKD. The CDR3 consists of 14 residues. CDR3 amino acids: CAISGQIFSYEQYF. As DNA, the CDR3 is TGTGCCATCTCTGGACAGATCTTCTCCTACGAGCAGTACTTC.

The chain employs TRBV5-1 and TRBJ2-3; D remains unclear. The V end lost 3 bases, the J end lost 10 bases, and 15 bases lay between the germline ends. The CDR3 contains 13 residues. Germline V gene lookup returns CDR1 SGHRS and CDR2 YFSETQ. This CDR3 reads CASSSYLEQAQYF. The DNA for the CDR3 is TGCGCCAGCAGCTCCTATCTAGAGCAGGCGCAGTATTTT.

This clone was seen only a few times. The chain is built from TRBV7-8 and TRBJ2-7; D is ambiguous. This CDR3 region has 11 residues. V was shortened by 5 bases and J by 2 bases, with 4 bases between the two germline ends. Germline values: CDR1 SGHVS, CDR2 FQNEAQ. This chain's CDR3 is CASSPTYEQYF. CDR3 bases: TGTGCCAGCAGCCCAACCTACGAGCAGTACTTC.

V and J are TRBV12-5 and TRBJ1-1; a weak D match, TRBD1 (6 bases). Trimming pared 2 bases from V and 4 bases from J, leaving 8 bases between. The length of the CDR3 is 13 residues. Germline lookup yields CDR1 LGHNT and CDR2 FRNRAP. The CDR3 DNA reads TGTGCTAGTGGTTTGAGGGGGGGCACTGAAGCTTTCTTT. Translating it yields CASGLRGGTEAFF.

V usage is TRBV10-3 and J usage is TRBJ2-3; 7 bases map to TRBD2. J gave up 5 bases and V 2 bases, and 10 bases lay outside the gene matches. CDR3 length equals 16 residues. Germline loops: CDR1 ENHRY, CDR2 SYGVKD. The CDR3 bases are TGTGCCATCAGTGAGATGAGCGGGGAGCGGAGAGATACGCAGTATTTT. Protein sequence: CAISEMSGERRDTQYF.

V and J are TRBV2 and TRBJ2-2, with D uncertain. Trimming took 6 bases from V and 7 from J, leaving 12 bases between them. CDR3 length: 13 amino acids. The germline gives CDR1 SNHLY, CDR2 FYNNEI. CDR3 in amino acids: CASSPDGIGELFF. The DNA for the CDR3 is TGTGCCAGCAGCCCGGACGGAATCGGGGAGCTGTTTTTT.